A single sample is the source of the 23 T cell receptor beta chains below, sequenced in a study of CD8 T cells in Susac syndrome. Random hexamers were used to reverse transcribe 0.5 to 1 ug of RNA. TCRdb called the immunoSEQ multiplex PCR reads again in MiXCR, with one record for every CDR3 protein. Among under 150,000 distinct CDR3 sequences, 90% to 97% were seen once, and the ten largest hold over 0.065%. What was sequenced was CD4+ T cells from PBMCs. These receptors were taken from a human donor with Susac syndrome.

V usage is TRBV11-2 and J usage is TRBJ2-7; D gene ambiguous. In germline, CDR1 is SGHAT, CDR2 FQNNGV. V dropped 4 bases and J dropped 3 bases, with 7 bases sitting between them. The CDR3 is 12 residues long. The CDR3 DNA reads TGTGCCAGCAGCTCGATCAACTACGAGCAGTACTTC. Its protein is CASSSINYEQYF.

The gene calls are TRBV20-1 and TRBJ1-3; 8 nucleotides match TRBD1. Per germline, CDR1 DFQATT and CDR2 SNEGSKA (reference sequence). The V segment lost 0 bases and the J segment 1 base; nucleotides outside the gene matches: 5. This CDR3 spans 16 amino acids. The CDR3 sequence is CSARDAQGGSGNTIYF. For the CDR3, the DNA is TGCAGTGCTAGAGACGCACAGGGGGGATCTGGAAACACCATATATTTT.

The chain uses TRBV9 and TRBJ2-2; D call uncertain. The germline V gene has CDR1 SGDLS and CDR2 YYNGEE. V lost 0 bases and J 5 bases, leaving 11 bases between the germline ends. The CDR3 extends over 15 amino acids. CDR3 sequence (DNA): TGTGCCAGCAGCGTAGCTGGTTTCGGGACCGGGGAGCTGTTTTTT. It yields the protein CASSVAGFGTGELFF.

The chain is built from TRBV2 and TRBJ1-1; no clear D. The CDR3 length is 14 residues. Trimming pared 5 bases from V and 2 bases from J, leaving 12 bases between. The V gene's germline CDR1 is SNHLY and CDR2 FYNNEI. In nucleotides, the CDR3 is TGTGCCAGCAGTCATTATCCGATCAACACTGAAGCTTTCTTT. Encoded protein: CASSHYPINTEAFF.

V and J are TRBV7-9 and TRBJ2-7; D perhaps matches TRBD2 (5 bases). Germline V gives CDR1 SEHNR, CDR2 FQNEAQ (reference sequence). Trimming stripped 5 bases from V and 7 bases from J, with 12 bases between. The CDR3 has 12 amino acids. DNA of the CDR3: TGTGCCAGCAGCACACGGACGGGAGAGCAGTACTTC. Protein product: CASSTRTGEQYF. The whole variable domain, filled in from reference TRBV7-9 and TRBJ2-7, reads DTGVSQNPRHKITKRGQNVTFRCDPISEHNRLYWYRQTLGQGPEFLTYFQNEAQLEKSRLLSDRFSAERPKGSFSTLEIQRTEQGDSAMYLCASSTRTGEQYFGPGTRLTVT.

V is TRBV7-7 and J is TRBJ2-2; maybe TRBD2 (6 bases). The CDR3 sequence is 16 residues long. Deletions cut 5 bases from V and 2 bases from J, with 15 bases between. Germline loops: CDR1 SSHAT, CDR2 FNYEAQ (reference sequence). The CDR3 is CASSPGRLVNTGELFF. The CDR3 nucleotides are TGTGCCAGCAGCCCCGGTCGACTAGTCAACACCGGGGAGCTGTTTTTT.

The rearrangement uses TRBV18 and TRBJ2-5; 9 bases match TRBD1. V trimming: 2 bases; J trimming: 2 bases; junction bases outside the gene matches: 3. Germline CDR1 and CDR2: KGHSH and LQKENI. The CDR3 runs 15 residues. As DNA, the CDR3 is TGTGCCAGCTCACCATTGGGACAGGGTCAAGAGACCCAGTACTTC. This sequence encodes CASSPLGQGQETQYF.

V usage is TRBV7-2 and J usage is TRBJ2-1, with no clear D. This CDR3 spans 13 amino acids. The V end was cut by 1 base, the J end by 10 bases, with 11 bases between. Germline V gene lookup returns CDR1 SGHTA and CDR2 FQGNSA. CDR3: CASSLVRLGEQFF. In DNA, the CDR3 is TGTGCCAGCAGCTTAGTTCGTTTGGGGGAGCAGTTCTTC. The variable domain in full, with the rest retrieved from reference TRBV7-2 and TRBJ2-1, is GAGVSQSPSNKVTEKGKDVELRCDPISGHTALYWYRQSLGQGLEFLIYFQGNSAPDKSGLPSDRFSAERTGGSVSTLTIQRTQQEDSAVYLCASSLVRLGEQFFGPGTRLTVL.

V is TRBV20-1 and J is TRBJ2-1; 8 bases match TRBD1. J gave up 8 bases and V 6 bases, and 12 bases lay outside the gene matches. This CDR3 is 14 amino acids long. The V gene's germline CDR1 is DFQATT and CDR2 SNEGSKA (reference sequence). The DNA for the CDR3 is TGCAGTGCCCATCAGGGGGCAAGTAGGGATGAGCAGTTCTTC. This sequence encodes CSAHQGASRDEQFF.

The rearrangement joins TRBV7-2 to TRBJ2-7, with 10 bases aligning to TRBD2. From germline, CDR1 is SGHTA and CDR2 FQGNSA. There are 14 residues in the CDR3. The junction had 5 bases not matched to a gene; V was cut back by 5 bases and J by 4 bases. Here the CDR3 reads CASSPGTSVYEQYF. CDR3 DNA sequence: TGTGCCAGCAGCCCCGGGACTAGCGTATACGAGCAGTACTTC.

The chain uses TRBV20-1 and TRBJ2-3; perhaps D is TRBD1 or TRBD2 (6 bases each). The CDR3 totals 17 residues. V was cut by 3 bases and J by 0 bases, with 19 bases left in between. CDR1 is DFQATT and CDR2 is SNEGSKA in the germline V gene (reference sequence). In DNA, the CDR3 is TGCAGTGCTAGCAGGCGTCGGGGGCGGCTAAGCACAGATACGCAGTATTTT. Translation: CSASRRRGRLSTDTQYF.

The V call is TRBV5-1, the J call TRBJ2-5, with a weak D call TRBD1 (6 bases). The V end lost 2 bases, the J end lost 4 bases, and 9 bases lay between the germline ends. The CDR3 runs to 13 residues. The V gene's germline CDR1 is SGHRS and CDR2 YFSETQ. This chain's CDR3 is CASSFKGGETQYF. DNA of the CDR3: TGCGCCAGCAGCTTTAAAGGGGGAGAGACCCAGTACTTC.

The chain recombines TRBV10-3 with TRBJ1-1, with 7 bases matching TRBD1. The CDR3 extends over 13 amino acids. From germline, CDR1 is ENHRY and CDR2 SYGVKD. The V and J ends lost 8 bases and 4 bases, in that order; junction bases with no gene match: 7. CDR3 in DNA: TGTGCCATCTCGAGGGGGCAGGGCACTGAAGCTTTCTTT. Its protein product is CAISRGQGTEAFF.

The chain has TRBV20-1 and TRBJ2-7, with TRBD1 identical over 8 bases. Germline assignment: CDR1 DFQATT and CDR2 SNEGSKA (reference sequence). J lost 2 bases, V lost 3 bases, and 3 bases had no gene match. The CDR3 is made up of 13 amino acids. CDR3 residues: CSASHRGAYEQYF. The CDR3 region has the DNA TGCAGTGCTAGCCACAGGGGGGCCTACGAGCAGTACTTC.

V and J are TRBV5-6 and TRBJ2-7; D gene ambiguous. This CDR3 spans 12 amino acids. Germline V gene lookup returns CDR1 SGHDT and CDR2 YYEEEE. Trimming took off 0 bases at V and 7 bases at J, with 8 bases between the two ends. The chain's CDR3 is CASSLALGEQYF. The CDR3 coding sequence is TGTGCCAGCAGCTTGGCTCTCGGGGAGCAGTACTTC.

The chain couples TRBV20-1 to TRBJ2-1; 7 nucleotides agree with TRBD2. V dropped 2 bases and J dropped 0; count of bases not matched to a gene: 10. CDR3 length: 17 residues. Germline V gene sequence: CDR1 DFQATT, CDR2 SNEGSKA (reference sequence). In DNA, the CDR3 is TGCAGTGCTAGATCACAGTTCAGGGAGGGCTCCTACAATGAGCAGTTCTTC. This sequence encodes CSARSQFREGSYNEQFF.

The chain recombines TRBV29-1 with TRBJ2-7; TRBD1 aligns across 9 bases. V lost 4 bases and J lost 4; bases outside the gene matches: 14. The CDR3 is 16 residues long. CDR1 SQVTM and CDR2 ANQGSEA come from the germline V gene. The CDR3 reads CSVGDRGIRPPYEQYF. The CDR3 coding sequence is TGCAGCGTTGGCGACAGGGGGATACGGCCCCCGTACGAGCAGTACTTC.

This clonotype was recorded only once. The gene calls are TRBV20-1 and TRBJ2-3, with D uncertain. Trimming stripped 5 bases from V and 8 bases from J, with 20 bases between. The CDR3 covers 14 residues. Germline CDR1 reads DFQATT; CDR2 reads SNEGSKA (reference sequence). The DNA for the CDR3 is TGCAGTGCTGCCCCGCCCTCAGATCTCGGTACGCAGTATTTT. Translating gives CSAAPPSDLGTQYF.

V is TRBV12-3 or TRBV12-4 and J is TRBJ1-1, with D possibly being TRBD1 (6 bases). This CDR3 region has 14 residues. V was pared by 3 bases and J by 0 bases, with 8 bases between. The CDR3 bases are TGTGCCAGCAGTTTCAGGGGATTGAACACTGAAGCTTTCTTT. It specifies CASSFRGLNTEAFF.

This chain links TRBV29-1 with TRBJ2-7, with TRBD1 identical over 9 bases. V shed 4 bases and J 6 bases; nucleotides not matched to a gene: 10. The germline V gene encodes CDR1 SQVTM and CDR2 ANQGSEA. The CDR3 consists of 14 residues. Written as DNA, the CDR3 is TGCAGCGTTGCTCCCGGGACAGGGCTGGTCGAGCAGTACTTC. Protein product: CSVAPGTGLVEQYF.

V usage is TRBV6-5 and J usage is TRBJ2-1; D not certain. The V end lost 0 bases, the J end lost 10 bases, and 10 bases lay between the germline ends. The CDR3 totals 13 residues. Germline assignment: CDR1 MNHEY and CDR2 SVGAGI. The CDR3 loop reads CASSYSDVFEQFF. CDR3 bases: TGTGCCAGCAGTTACTCGGATGTCTTCGAGCAGTTCTTC.

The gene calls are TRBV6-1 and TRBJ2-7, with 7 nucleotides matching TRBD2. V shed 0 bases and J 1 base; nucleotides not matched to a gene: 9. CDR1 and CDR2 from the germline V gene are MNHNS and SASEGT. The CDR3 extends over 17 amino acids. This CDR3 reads CASSEAQRSGTSYEQYF. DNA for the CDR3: TGTGCCAGCAGTGAAGCACAGAGGAGCGGGACGTCCTACGAGCAGTACTTC.

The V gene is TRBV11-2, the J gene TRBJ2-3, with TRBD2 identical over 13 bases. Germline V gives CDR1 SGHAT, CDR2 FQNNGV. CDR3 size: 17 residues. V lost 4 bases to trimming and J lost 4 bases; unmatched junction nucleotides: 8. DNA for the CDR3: TGTGCCAGCAGCTCGCTCGGACTAGCGGGAGTGGCAGATACGCAGTATTTT. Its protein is CASSSLGLAGVADTQYF.